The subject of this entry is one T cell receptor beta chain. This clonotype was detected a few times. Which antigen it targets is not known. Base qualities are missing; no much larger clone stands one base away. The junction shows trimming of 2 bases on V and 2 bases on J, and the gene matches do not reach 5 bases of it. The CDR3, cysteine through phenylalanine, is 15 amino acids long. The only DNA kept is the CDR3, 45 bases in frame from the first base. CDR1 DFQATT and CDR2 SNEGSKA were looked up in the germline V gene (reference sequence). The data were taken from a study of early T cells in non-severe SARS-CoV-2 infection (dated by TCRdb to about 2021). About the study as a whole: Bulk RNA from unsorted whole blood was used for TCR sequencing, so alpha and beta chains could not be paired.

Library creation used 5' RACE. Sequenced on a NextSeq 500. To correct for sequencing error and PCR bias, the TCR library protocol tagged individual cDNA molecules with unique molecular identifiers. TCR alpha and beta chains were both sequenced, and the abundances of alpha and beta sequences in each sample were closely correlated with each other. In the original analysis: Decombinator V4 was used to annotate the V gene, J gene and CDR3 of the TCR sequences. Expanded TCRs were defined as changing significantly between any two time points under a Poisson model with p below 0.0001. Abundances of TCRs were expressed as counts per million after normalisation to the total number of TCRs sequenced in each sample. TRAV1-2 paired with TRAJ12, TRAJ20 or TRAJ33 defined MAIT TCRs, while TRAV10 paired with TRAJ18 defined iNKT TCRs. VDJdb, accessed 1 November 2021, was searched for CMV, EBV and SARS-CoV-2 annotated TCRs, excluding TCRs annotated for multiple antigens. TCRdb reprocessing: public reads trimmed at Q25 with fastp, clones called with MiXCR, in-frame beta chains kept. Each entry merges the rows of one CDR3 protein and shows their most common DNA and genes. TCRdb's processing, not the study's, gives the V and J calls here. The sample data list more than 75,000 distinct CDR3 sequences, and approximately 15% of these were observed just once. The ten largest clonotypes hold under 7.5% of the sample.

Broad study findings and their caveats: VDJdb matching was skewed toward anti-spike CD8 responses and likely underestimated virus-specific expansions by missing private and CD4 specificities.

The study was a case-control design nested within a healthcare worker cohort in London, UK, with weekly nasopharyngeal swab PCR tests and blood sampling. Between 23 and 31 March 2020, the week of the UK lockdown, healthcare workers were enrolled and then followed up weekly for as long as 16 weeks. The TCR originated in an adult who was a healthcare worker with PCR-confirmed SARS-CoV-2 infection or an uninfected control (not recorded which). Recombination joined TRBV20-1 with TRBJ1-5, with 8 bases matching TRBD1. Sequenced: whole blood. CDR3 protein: CSARQGASGNQPQHF. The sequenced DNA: TGCAGTGCTAGACAGGGGGCTTCGGGCAATCAGCCCCAGCATTTT.